These T cell receptor beta chains were read from a single sample in a study of blood T cell repertoires in COVID-19. This table comes from immunoSEQ multiplex PCR, and its TCRdb copy is limited to in-frame clones, with some not included. The table includes approximately 100,000 clones, approximately 80% detected once. Sequenced sample: peripheral blood. The receptors were gathered from a human donor in a cohort sampled during active COVID-19. The CDR3 runs from the conserved cysteine through the conserved F or W. The order of the fields is CDR3 protein, CDR3 DNA, clone size, J gene, D gene, V gene. A D gene is named only where the DNA matches it firmly. Clone size, where shown, is once, few, many, or a class for clones that have expanded.

CASSGLAGDQETQYF	TGCGCCAGCAGTGGACTAGCGGGGGACCAAGAGACCCAGTACTTC	-	TRBJ2-5	TRBD2	TRBV10-2
CASCLGTGNQPQHF	TGTGCCAGCTGTTTAGGGACAGGCAATCAGCCCCAGCATTTT	-	TRBJ1-5	TRBD1	TRBV28
CASSFYRVANEKLFF	TGTGCCAGCAGCTTTTACAGGGTGGCCAATGAAAAACTGTTTTTT	-	TRBJ1-4	-	TRBV5-8
CASSLTLTSGGAGELFF	TGTGCCAGCAGCCTAACACTGACTAGCGGGGGGGCCGGGGAGCTGTTTTTT	few	TRBJ2-2	TRBD2	TRBV7-2
CASSLGNQQGGAFF	TGTGCCAGCAGCTTAGGGAACCAACAGGGGGGAGCTTTCTTT	-	TRBJ1-1	TRBD1	TRBV7-3
CASSVRIEWGYTF	TGTGCCAGCAGTGTGCGGATCGAGTGGGGCTACACCTTC	-	TRBJ1-2	-	TRBV6-2/TRBV6-3
CASSLDKGTYEQYF	TGTGCCAGCAGCTTAGATAAAGGGACTTACGAGCAGTACTTC	-	TRBJ2-7	-	TRBV11-2
CASSTGQGVNTEAFF	TGTGCCAGCAGCACTGGACAGGGAGTGAACACTGAAGCTTTCTTT	-	TRBJ1-1	TRBD1	TRBV5-5
CASTPGLSRSTDTQYF	TGTGCCAGTACCCCTGGACTATCGCGGTCCACAGATACGCAGTATTTT	-	TRBJ2-3	-	TRBV19
CASSPTSGGETQYF	TGTGCCAGCAGCCCGACTAGCGGGGGTGAGACCCAGTACTTC	few	TRBJ2-5	TRBD2	TRBV7-8
CASRLATDNSPLHF	TGTGCCAGCAGGCTCGCCACGGATAATTCACCCCTCCACTTT	-	TRBJ1-6	-	TRBV11-2
CASSQQAGGFYNEQFF	TGTGCCAGCAGCCAACAAGCGGGGGGGTTTTACAATGAGCAGTTCTTC	-	TRBJ2-1	TRBD2	TRBV7-6
CASRPDRGPNYGYTF	TGTGCCAGCAGGCCGGACAGGGGGCCTAACTATGGCTACACCTTC	-	TRBJ1-2	TRBD1	TRBV11-2
CASSSGQGPRGEQFF	TGTGCCAGTAGTTCAGGACAGGGGCCACGGGGTGAGCAGTTCTTC	-	TRBJ2-1	TRBD1	TRBV19
CASNPQEINYGYTF	TGTGCCAGCAATCCACAGGAGATCAACTATGGCTACACCTTC	-	TRBJ1-2	-	TRBV2
CASSLILAGVSDTQYF	TGTGCCAGCTCCCTGATACTAGCGGGAGTGTCAGATACGCAGTATTTT	-	TRBJ2-3	TRBD2	TRBV2
CASSMGTSGTGYF	TGTGCCAGTAGTATGGGGACTAGCGGGACGGGGTACTTC	-	TRBJ2-7	TRBD2	TRBV19
CASSYTGTGRDTIYF	TGTGCCAGCAGTTACACTGGGACAGGGAGAGACACCATATATTTT	-	TRBJ1-3	TRBD1	TRBV6-5
CASSLNRGRIGNEQFF	TGTGCCAGCTCACTTAACAGGGGGCGGATCGGCAATGAGCAGTTCTTC	-	TRBJ2-1	TRBD1	TRBV18
CASSFSGVQGGFEQYF	TGTGCCAGCAGCTTTTCTGGGGTACAGGGCGGTTTCGAGCAGTACTTC	-	TRBJ2-7	-	TRBV11-2
CASSYYDYRNSGELFF	TGTGCCAGCAGTTACTACGACTATAGGAACTCCGGGGAGCTGTTTTTT	-	TRBJ2-2	-	TRBV6-2/TRBV6-3
CSASSLEHEQYF	TGCAGTGCTAGTAGTCTGGAGCACGAGCAGTACTTC	-	TRBJ2-7	-	TRBV20-1
CASSVRDRGRTDTQYF	TGTGCCAGCAGTGTCCGGGACAGGGGGCGCACAGATACGCAGTATTTT	-	TRBJ2-3	TRBD1	TRBV28
CASSHPSTGSDTQYF	TGTGCCAGCAGCCATCCGAGTACGGGGTCGGATACGCAGTATTTT	-	TRBJ2-3	-	TRBV3-1/TRBV3-2
CASTGTRTSGMVGHNEQFF	TGTGCCAGCACCGGAACGAGGACTAGCGGGATGGTCGGGCACAATGAGCAGTTCTTC	-	TRBJ2-1	TRBD2	TRBV2
CASSQVKGVGYEQYF	TGTGCCAGCAGCCAAGTCAAGGGGGTGGGGTACGAGCAGTACTTC	-	TRBJ2-7	-	TRBV14
CSVVRTGSYEQYF	TGCAGCGTTGTACGGACAGGATCCTACGAGCAGTACTTC	few	TRBJ2-7	TRBD1	TRBV29-1